This T cell receptor beta chain was recovered during a study of shared clonotypes between healthy human individuals. Findings of the study overall: Generation probabilities were higher for clonotypes shared across all four sorted-subset donors than for unshared ones. On the whole, naive subsets had larger estimated richness than memory subsets had.

TCRdb's table, derived via immunoSEQ multiplex PCR, lists solely in-frame clones and lacks some. The table shows some 2,400,000 clones, with almost 96% occurring only once. CD4+ cells yielded CD45RA+ naive and CD45RA-negative memory subsets. V gave up 7 bases and J gave up 2 bases, with 12 bases separating them. Germline assignment: CDR1 SGHAT and CDR2 FQNNGV. CDR3 length equals 13 residues. As concerns this clone: No antigen is known for it.

The clonotype originates from a young man in good health. The genes are TRBV11-2 and TRBJ2-7; D is unclear. Sequencing used naive CD4+ T cells sorted from blood. The sample's subset: CD45RA+ positively selected. The CDR3 nucleotides are TGTGCCAGCAACCACCTCTGGGCCTACGAGCAGTACTTC. Protein sequence: CASNHLWAYEQYF.